A selection of T cell receptor beta chains follows, all from one sample in a study of blood T cell repertoires in COVID-19. The repertoire was sequenced with immunoSEQ multiplex PCR; TCRdb's copy has only in-frame clones and lacks some. The sample consists of about 250,000 clones, 85% to 90% of them appearing once. Sequenced input: PBMCs or T cells enriched from blood (not recorded which). The source of these receptors is a man in his forties or fifties who had recovered from COVID-19. Both conserved end residues are part of each CDR3. D genes are given only for firm matches.

v_call: TRBV5-1; d_call: TRBD1; j_call: TRBJ1-2; cdr3_aa: CASSLADRGPGYTF
v_call: TRBV19; d_call: NA; j_call: TRBJ1-2; cdr3_aa: CASSLTGRGNYGYTF
v_call: TRBV3-1/TRBV3-2; d_call: NA; j_call: TRBJ2-7; cdr3_aa: CASSLRLRRDPYEQYF
v_call: TRBV4-1; d_call: NA; j_call: TRBJ1-1; cdr3_aa: CASSLMIRVSTEAFF
v_call: TRBV5-6; d_call: TRBD1; j_call: TRBJ1-4; cdr3_aa: CASSLVSRDRPVF
v_call: TRBV13; d_call: TRBD1; j_call: TRBJ2-4; cdr3_aa: CASSSGTGYLGAKNIQYF
v_call: TRBV4-2; d_call: NA; j_call: TRBJ2-3; cdr3_aa: CASSQPQGGKDTQYF
v_call: TRBV27; d_call: TRBD2; j_call: TRBJ2-7; cdr3_aa: CASSYNRWGGSYEQYF
v_call: TRBV30; d_call: TRBD1; j_call: TRBJ1-1; cdr3_aa: CAWSLATGGTEAFF
v_call: TRBV4-1; d_call: TRBD1; j_call: TRBJ2-7; cdr3_aa: CASSQIPGQGAYEQYF
v_call: TRBV3-1/TRBV3-2; d_call: NA; j_call: TRBJ1-3; cdr3_aa: CASSQGGLGNTIYF
v_call: TRBV6-5; d_call: NA; j_call: TRBJ1-5; cdr3_aa: CASSYYSEGNQPQHF
v_call: TRBV9; d_call: TRBD1; j_call: TRBJ1-1; cdr3_aa: CASRRGDRVTEAFF
v_call: TRBV6-5; d_call: TRBD1; j_call: TRBJ2-7; cdr3_aa: CASSYFGQGTYEQYF
v_call: TRBV5-1; d_call: NA; j_call: TRBJ1-4; cdr3_aa: CASSVTDWDEKLFF
v_call: TRBV19; d_call: TRBD1; j_call: TRBJ1-1; cdr3_aa: CASSIAQGEGAFF
v_call: TRBV14; d_call: NA; j_call: TRBJ2-7; cdr3_aa: CASSQYNRYEQYF
v_call: TRBV28; d_call: NA; j_call: TRBJ2-1; cdr3_aa: CASRLRYEQFF
v_call: TRBV23-1; d_call: TRBD1; j_call: TRBJ1-6; cdr3_aa: CASTHGTGEKNSPLHF
v_call: TRBV19; d_call: TRBD2; j_call: TRBJ2-7; cdr3_aa: CASSLLAGGMYEQYF
v_call: TRBV6-5; d_call: TRBD1; j_call: TRBJ1-1; cdr3_aa: CASSQRTGMNTEAFF
v_call: TRBV5-4; d_call: TRBD2; j_call: TRBJ2-3; cdr3_aa: CASSWISGNTDTQYF
v_call: TRBV12-3/TRBV12-4; d_call: NA; j_call: TRBJ2-3; cdr3_aa: CASSFGGLGFSYF
v_call: TRBV5-1; d_call: NA; j_call: TRBJ1-6; cdr3_aa: CASSLFLSGDNSPLHF
v_call: TRBV5-6; d_call: NA; j_call: TRBJ2-3; cdr3_aa: CASSLYLTDTQYF
v_call: TRBV9; d_call: NA; j_call: TRBJ1-2; cdr3_aa: CASSAYGQSTYGYTF
v_call: TRBV7-2; d_call: TRBD2; j_call: TRBJ2-1; cdr3_aa: CASSSLAGGSYNEQFF
v_call: TRBV9; d_call: NA; j_call: TRBJ2-1; cdr3_aa: CASNRDRAEQFF
v_call: TRBV28; d_call: TRBD1; j_call: TRBJ1-5; cdr3_aa: CASRLPGQYYSNQPQHF
v_call: TRBV13; d_call: TRBD2; j_call: TRBJ2-1; cdr3_aa: CASSLDTSGGGRQFF
v_call: TRBV28; d_call: TRBD1; j_call: TRBJ1-1; cdr3_aa: CASSLTGGANTEAFF
v_call: TRBV19; d_call: NA; j_call: TRBJ1-3; cdr3_aa: CASRPGGSSGNTIYF
v_call: TRBV2; d_call: TRBD1; j_call: TRBJ1-1; cdr3_aa: CASSDIFGQGSTEAFF
v_call: TRBV27; d_call: TRBD2; j_call: TRBJ2-7; cdr3_aa: CASSTTSGSYEQYF
v_call: TRBV7-2; d_call: TRBD1; j_call: TRBJ1-1; cdr3_aa: CASDGTFGQATEAFF
v_call: TRBV29-1; d_call: NA; j_call: TRBJ2-1; cdr3_aa: CSVGAPNNEQFF
v_call: TRBV27; d_call: TRBD1; j_call: TRBJ1-5; cdr3_aa: CAVGQGGQPQHF
v_call: TRBV10-3; d_call: TRBD1; j_call: TRBJ1-5; cdr3_aa: CAISDSGTGNQPQHF
v_call: TRBV19; d_call: TRBD1; j_call: TRBJ1-2; cdr3_aa: CASSGGQVYGYTF
v_call: TRBV28; d_call: NA; j_call: TRBJ1-2; cdr3_aa: CASTNRASLSYGYTF
v_call: TRBV4-1; d_call: TRBD2; j_call: TRBJ2-3; cdr3_aa: CASSQGRGGPDTQYF